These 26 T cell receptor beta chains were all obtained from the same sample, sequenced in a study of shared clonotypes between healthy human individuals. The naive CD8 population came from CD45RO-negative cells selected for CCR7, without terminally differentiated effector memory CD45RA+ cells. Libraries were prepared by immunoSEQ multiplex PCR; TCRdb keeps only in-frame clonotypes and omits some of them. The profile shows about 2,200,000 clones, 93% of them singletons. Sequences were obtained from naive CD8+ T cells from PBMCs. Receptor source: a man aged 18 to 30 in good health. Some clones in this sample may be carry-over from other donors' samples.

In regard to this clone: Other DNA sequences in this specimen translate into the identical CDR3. Here the CDR3 DNA reads TGTGCCAGCAGCGTAGGGATTTCCTACGAGCAGTACTTC. This sequence encodes CASSVGISYEQYF. The V call is TRBV9, the J call TRBJ2-7; D is undetermined. The length of the CDR3 is 13 residues. Germline lookup yields CDR1 SGDLS and CDR2 YYNGEE. V was clipped by 0 bases and J by 1 base, with 5 bases between them.

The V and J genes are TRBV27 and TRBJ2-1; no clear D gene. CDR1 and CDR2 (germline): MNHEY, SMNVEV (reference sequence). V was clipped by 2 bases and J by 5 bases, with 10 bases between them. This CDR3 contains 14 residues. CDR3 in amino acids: CASSLRAVDNEQFF. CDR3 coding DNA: TGTGCCAGCAGTTTAAGGGCAGTGGACAATGAGCAGTTCTTC.

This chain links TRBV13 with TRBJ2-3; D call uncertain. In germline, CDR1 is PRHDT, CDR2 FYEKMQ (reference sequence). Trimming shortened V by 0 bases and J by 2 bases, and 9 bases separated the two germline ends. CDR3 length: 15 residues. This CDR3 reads CASSLGQDITDTQYF. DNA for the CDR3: TGTGCCAGCAGCTTAGGGCAGGATATCACAGATACGCAGTATTTT. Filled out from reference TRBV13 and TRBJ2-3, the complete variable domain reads AAGVIQSPRHLIKEKRETATLKCYPIPRHDTVYWYQQGPGQDPQFLISFYEKMQSDKGSIPDRFSAQQFSDYHSELNMSSLELGDSALYFCASSLGQDITDTQYFGPGTRLTVL.

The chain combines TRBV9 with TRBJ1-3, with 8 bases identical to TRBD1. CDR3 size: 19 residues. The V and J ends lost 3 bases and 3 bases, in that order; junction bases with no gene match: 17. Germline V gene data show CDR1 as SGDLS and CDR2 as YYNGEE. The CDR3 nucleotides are TGTGCCAGCAGCGAGCAATGGACAGGGCTCCGGGTTTGTGGAAACACCATATATTTT. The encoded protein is CASSEQWTGLRVCGNTIYF.

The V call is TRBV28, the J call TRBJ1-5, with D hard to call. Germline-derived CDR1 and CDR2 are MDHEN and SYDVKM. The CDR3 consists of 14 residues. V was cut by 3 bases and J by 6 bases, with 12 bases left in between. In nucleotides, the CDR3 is TGTGCCAGCAGTTTGATCCAGGCCGTTCAGCCCCAGCATTTT. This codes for CASSLIQAVQPQHF.

In DNA, the CDR3 is TGTGCCAGCAGCTTAGCTTCCCAGCGGTACAATGAGCAGTTCTTC. The encoded protein is CASSLASQRYNEQFF. The gene calls are TRBV7-9 and TRBJ2-1; a weak D match, TRBD2 (5 bases). V lost 0 bases and J lost 4, with 10 bases in between. In germline, CDR1 is SEHNR, CDR2 FQNEAQ (reference sequence). The CDR3 is made up of 15 amino acids.

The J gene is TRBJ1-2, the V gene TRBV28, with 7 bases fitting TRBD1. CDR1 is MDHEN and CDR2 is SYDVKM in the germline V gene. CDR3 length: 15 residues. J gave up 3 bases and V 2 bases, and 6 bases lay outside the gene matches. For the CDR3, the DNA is TGTGCCAGCAGTTTACGCGCAGGGGGGTACTATGGCTACACCTTC. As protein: CASSLRAGGYYGYTF.

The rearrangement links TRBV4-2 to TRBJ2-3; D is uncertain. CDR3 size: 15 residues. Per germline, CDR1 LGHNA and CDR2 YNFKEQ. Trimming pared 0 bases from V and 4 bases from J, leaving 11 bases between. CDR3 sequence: CASSQEWPIPDTQYF. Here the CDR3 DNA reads TGTGCCAGCAGCCAAGAATGGCCGATCCCAGATACGCAGTATTTT.

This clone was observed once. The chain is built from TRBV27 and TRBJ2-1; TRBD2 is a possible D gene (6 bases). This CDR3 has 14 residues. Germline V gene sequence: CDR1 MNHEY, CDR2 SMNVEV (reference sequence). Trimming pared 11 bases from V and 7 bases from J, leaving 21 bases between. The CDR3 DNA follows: TGTGCCTCACGGTGGAGGGGAGCTATTAATGAGCAGTTCTTC. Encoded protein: CASRWRGAINEQFF.

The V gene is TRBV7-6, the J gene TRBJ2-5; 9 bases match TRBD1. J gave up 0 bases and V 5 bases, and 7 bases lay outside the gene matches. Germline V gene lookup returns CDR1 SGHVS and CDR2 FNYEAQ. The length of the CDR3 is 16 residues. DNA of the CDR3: TGTGCCAGCAGCCGAGGACAGGGGCAGTACCAAGAGACCCAGTACTTC. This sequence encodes CASSRGQGQYQETQYF.

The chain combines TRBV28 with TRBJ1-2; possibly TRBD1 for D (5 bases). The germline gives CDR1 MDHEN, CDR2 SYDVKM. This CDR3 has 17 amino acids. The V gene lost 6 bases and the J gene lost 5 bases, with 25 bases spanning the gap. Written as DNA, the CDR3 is TGTGCCAGCAGCACGGGGGACGTAGGGGTTAGTGGGTATGGCTACACCTTC. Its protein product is CASSTGDVGVSGYGYTF.

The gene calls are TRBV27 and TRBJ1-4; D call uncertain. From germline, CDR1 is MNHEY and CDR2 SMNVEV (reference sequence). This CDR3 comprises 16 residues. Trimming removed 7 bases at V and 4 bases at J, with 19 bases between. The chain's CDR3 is CASTKVPGALNEKLFF. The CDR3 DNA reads TGTGCCAGCACCAAAGTCCCGGGAGCCCTTAATGAAAAACTGTTTTTT. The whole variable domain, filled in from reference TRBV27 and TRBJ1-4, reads EAQVTQNPRYLITVTGKKLTVTCSQNMNHEYMSWYRQDPGLGLRQIYYSMNVEVTDKGDVPEGYKVSRKEKRNFPLILESPSPNQTSLYFCASTKVPGALNEKLFFGSGTQLSVL.

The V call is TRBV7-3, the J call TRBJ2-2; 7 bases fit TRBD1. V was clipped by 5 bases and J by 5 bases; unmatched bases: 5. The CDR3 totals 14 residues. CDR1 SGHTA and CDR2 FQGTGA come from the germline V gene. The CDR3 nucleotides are TGTGCCAGCAGCGTCCACAGGGGTACCGGGGAGCTGTTTTTT. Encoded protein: CASSVHRGTGELFF.

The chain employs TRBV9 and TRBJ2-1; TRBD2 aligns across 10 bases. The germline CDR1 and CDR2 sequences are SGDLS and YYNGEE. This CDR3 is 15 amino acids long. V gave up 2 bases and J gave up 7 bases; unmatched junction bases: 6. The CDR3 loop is CASSVTSGVRNEQFF. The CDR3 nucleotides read TGTGCCAGCAGCGTTACTAGCGGGGTAAGAAATGAGCAGTTCTTC.

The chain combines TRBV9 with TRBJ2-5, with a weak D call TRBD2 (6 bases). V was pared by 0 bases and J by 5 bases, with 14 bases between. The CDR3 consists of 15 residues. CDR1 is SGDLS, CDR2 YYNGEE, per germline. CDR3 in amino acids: CASSVDWGVGETQYF. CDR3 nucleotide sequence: TGTGCCAGCAGCGTAGATTGGGGGGTAGGGGAGACCCAGTACTTC.

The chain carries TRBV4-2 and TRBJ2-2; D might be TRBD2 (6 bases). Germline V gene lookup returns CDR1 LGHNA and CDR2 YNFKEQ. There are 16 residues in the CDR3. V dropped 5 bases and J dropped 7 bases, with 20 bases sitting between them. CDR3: CASSDGSAEPNGELFF. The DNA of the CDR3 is TGTGCCAGCAGCGACGGGAGCGCTGAGCCGAACGGGGAGCTGTTTTTT.

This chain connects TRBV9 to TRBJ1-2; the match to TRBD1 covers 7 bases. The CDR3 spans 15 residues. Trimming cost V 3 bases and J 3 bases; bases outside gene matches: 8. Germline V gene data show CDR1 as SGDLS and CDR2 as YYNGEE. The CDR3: CASSANRGSDYGYTF. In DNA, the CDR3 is TGTGCCAGCAGCGCGAACAGGGGTTCTGACTATGGCTACACCTTC.

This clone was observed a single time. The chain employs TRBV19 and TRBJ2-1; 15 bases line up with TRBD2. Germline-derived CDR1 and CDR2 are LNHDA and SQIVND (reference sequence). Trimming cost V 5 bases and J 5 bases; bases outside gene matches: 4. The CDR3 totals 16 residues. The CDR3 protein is CASSWTSGRADNEQFF. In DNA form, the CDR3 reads TGTGCCAGTAGTTGGACTAGCGGGAGGGCAGACAATGAGCAGTTCTTC.

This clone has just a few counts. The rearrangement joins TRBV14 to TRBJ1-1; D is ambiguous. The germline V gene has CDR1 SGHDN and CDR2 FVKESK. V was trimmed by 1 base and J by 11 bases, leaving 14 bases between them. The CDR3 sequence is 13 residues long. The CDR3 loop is CASSQVRLEGAFF. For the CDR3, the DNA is TGTGCCAGCAGCCAAGTTAGGCTGGAAGGGGCTTTCTTT.

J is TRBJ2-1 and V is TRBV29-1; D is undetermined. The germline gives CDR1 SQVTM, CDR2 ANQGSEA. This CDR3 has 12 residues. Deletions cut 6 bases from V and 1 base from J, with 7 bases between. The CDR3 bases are TGCAGCGTCGGTATTTCCTACAATGAGCAGTTCTTC. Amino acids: CSVGISYNEQFF.

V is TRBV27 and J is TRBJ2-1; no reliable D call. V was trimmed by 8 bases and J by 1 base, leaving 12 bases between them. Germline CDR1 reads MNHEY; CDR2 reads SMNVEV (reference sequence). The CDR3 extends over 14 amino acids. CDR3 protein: CASGVTGSYNEQFF. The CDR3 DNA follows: TGTGCCAGCGGGGTGACTGGATCCTACAATGAGCAGTTCTTC.

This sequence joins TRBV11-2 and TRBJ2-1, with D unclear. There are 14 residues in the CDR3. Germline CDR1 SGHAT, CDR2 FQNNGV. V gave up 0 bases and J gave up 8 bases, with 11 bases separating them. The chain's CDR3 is CASSLDLVFYEQFF. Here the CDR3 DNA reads TGTGCCAGCAGCTTAGATCTCGTCTTCTATGAGCAGTTCTTC.

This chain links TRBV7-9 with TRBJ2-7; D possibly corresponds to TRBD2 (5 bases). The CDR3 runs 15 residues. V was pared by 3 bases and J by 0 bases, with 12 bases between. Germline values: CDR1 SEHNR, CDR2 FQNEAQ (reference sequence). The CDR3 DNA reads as TGTGCCAGCAGCTTGGGAAAGCGGTCCTCCTACGAGCAGTACTTC. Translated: CASSLGKRSSYEQYF.

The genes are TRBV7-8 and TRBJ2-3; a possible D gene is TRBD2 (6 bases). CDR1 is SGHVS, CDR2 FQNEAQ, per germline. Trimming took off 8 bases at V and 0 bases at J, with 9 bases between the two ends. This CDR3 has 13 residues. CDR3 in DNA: TGTGCCAGCCGGGGGAGAAGCACAGATACGCAGTATTTT. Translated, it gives CASRGRSTDTQYF.

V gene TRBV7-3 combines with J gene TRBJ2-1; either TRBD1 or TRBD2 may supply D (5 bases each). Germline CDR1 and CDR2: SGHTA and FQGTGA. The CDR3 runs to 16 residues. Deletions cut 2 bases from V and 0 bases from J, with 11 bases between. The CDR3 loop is CASSLGTESSYNEQFF. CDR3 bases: TGTGCCAGCAGCTTAGGGACGGAAAGCTCCTACAATGAGCAGTTCTTC.

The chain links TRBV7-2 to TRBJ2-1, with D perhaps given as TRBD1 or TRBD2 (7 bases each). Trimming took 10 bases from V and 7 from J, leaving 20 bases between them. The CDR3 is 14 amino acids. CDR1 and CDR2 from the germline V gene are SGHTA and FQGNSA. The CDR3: CATRGGNPMNEQFF. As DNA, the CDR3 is TGTGCCACCAGGGGGGGAAACCCAATGAATGAGCAGTTCTTC.